This T cell receptor (beta chain) was captured in a study of blood T cell repertoires in COVID-19. Overall study: There were acute and convalescent COVID-19 samples, and they came from the United States, Italy and Spain. The analysed material was cDNA or gDNA that came from T cells, B-cell-depleted T cells, or PBMCs.

Original processing notes: For nucleated cells, counts were estimated from reference gene primer amplification. Method: immunoSEQ multiplex PCR; TCRdb's copy keeps in-frame clones and lacks some. V and J calls and clone size are given by that table; D and trimming were obtained from the DNA. The sample includes around 94,000 clones, roughly 80% of them seen just once. Sequenced material: peripheral blood. The TCR comes from a human donor in a cohort sampled during active COVID-19.

The DNA for the CDR3 is TGTGCCAGCAGCCGGGAGTATAATTCACCCCTCCACTTT. Protein sequence: CASSREYNSPLHF. The genes are TRBV7-2 and TRBJ1-6; D unclear. The CDR3 loop spans 13 amino acids. The germline CDR1 and CDR2 sequences are SGHTA and FQGNSA. V lost 5 bases, J lost 4 bases, and 6 bases lay in between.